The 20 T cell receptor beta chains below come from one sample, sequenced in a study of Tregs in tolerant kidney transplant recipients. The repertoire was sequenced with immunoSEQ multiplex PCR; TCRdb's copy has only in-frame clones and lacks some. Of over 50,000 clones listed, around 88% are singletons. Sample: CD4+ T cells from blood. The receptors were gathered from a human donor in good health.

This clone was observed once. The chain recombines TRBV7-2 with TRBJ2-3; TRBD2 matches 8 bases. J was trimmed by 9 bases and V by 3 bases; bases with no gene match: 11. CDR3 length equals 15 residues. The germline gives CDR1 SGHTA, CDR2 FQGNSA. The CDR3 loop reads CASSFSGIAWGTQYF. The CDR3 DNA reads as TGTGCCAGCAGCTTTAGCGGGATAGCTTGGGGCACGCAGTATTTT. Full variable domain (remainder filled in from reference TRBV7-2 and TRBJ2-3): GAGVSQSPSNKVTEKGKDVELRCDPISGHTALYWYRQSLGQGLEFLIYFQGNSAPDKSGLPSDRFSAERTGGSVSTLTIQRTQQEDSAVYLCASSFSGIAWGTQYFGPGTRLTVL.

The rearrangement links TRBV6-5 to TRBJ2-7; D might be TRBD2 (5 bases). This CDR3 spans 15 amino acids. V dropped 0 bases and J dropped 0 bases, with 9 bases sitting between them. Germline lookup yields CDR1 MNHEY and CDR2 SVGAGI. The chain's CDR3 is CASSYSSGSSYEQYF. In DNA, the CDR3 is TGTGCCAGCAGTTACTCGTCGGGGAGCTCCTACGAGCAGTACTTC.

V usage is TRBV30 and J usage is TRBJ1-1; a possible D gene is TRBD1 (5 bases). The CDR3 has 12 amino acids. V lost 8 bases to trimming and J lost 1 base, with 11 bases between them. CDR1 is GTSNPN and CDR2 is SVGIG in the germline V gene (reference sequence). In nucleotides, the CDR3 is TGTGCCAGGGACGCGAGGAACACTGAAGCTTTCTTT. Its translation is CARDARNTEAFF.

The chain is built from TRBV11-2 and TRBJ2-7; unclear D gene. Germline assignment: CDR1 SGHAT and CDR2 FQNNGV. CDR3 size: 16 residues. The ends were cut back, 7 bases at V and 7 bases at J, with 26 bases in the middle. The CDR3 is CASTRRGSALSWEQYF. CDR3 bases: TGTGCCAGCACACGCCGTGGCTCAGCCTTATCATGGGAGCAGTACTTC.

The chain combines TRBV6-5 with TRBJ2-7; D call uncertain. The ends were cut back, 4 bases at V and 2 bases at J, with 6 bases in the middle. This CDR3 region has 12 residues. Germline V lookup: CDR1 MNHEY, CDR2 SVGAGI. CDR3 coding DNA: TGTGCCAGCAGTTTAACCGCCTACGAGCAGTACTTC. Amino acids: CASSLTAYEQYF.

The chain uses TRBV4-2 and TRBJ1-4, with a possible D match to TRBD1 (5 bases). From germline, CDR1 is LGHNA and CDR2 YNFKEQ. The CDR3 extends over 17 amino acids. The germline V and J ends were trimmed by 0 bases and 7 bases, with 18 bases remaining between them. The CDR3 nucleotides read TGTGCCAGCAGCCAAGACTCTGCCGGGGCCGGTAGTGAAAAACTGTTTTTT. Its protein product is CASSQDSAGAGSEKLFF.

The rearrangement links TRBV25-1 to TRBJ2-1; D remains ambiguous. V lost 3 bases to trimming and J lost 2 bases, with 11 bases between them. Germline values: CDR1 MGHDK, CDR2 SYGVNS. The CDR3 contains 15 residues. The CDR3 loop is CASSDDGPTYNEQFF. The CDR3 DNA sequence: TGTGCCAGCAGTGATGACGGGCCTACCTACAATGAGCAGTTCTTC.

The CDR3 coding sequence is TGCAGCGGAGGACAGGTGGGGAGGACTGAAGCTTTCTTT. It codes for CSGGQVGRTEAFF. J is TRBJ1-1 and V is TRBV29-1; 7 bases agree with TRBD1. The CDR3 consists of 13 residues. CDR1 and CDR2 (germline): SQVTM, ANQGSEA. V lost 7 bases and J lost 5; bases outside the gene matches: 10. Full variable domain (remainder filled in from reference TRBV29-1 and TRBJ1-1): SAVISQKPSRDICQRGTSLTIQCQVDSQVTMMFWYRQQPGQSLTLIATANQGSEATYESGFVIDKFPISRPNLTFSTLTVSNMSPEDSSIYLCSGGQVGRTEAFFGQGTRLTVV.

The chain combines TRBV28 with TRBJ1-2; D is perhaps TRBD1 (6 bases). Trimming shortened V by 7 bases and J by 5 bases, and 17 bases separated the two germline ends. Germline V gene lookup returns CDR1 MDHEN and CDR2 SYDVKM. This CDR3 spans 14 amino acids. CDR3 nucleotide sequence: TGTGCCAGCATCACCCCCCGGACAGTTTATGGCTACACCTTC. Its translation is CASITPRTVYGYTF.

The chain uses TRBV11-3 and TRBJ2-6, with 8 bases lining up with TRBD2. CDR3 length equals 18 residues. J was trimmed by 2 bases and V by 8 bases; bases with no gene match: 14. CDR1 and CDR2 from the germline V gene are SGHNT and YENEEA. CDR3 bases: TGTGCCAGCGGATCCCCGGGACTAGGACTTGCTGGGGCCAACGTCCTGACTTTC. As protein: CASGSPGLGLAGANVLTF.

The rearrangement uses TRBV2 and TRBJ2-7; 9 bases agree with TRBD1. With 6 bases clipped from V and 6 bases from J, the junction kept 9 bases outside the gene matches. The CDR3 runs to 14 residues. Germline V gene sequence: CDR1 SNHLY, CDR2 FYNNEI. Written as DNA, the CDR3 is TGTGCCAGCAGCGCGACAGGGGGTCTTCCCGAGCAGTACTTC. This translates into CASSATGGLPEQYF.

The chain carries TRBV28 and TRBJ1-2; D may be TRBD1 (5 bases). Germline-derived CDR1 and CDR2 are MDHEN and SYDVKM. V lost 7 bases and J lost 7, with 13 bases in between. The CDR3 has 12 residues. The CDR3 bases are TGTGCCAGCATGATAGGGGAGGCTGGCTACACCTTC. Protein sequence: CASMIGEAGYTF.

The chain joins TRBV5-3 to TRBJ1-1; D is perhaps TRBD1 (5 bases). TRBV5-3 is noted as an ORF with a role that remains uncertain. Trimming removed 4 bases from V and 3 bases from J, with 22 bases in between. This CDR3 contains 17 residues. This CDR3 reads CARSLRAGLLGDTEAFF. The DNA of the CDR3 is TGTGCCAGAAGCCTAAGGGCAGGCCTCTTAGGGGACACTGAAGCTTTCTTT.

The chain links TRBV6-5 to TRBJ1-1, with 7 bases aligning to TRBD1. CDR1 MNHEY and CDR2 SVGAGI come from the germline V gene. This CDR3 comprises 14 residues. V shed 6 bases, J shed 8 bases, and the junction held 12 bases outside the gene matches. CDR3 loop: CASRRQGLALEAFF. DNA of the CDR3: TGTGCCAGCAGGCGACAGGGTCTTGCACTGGAAGCTTTCTTT.

This clone was seen a handful of times. This chain links TRBV2 with TRBJ1-1; a possible D gene is TRBD1 (5 bases). The CDR3 contains 14 residues. V lost 6 bases and J lost 4, with 15 bases in between. CDR1 and CDR2 from the germline V gene are SNHLY and FYNNEI. CDR3 coding DNA: TGTGCCAGCAGAATTACACAGGTACCCACTGAAGCTTTCTTT. This codes for CASRITQVPTEAFF.

V is TRBV9 and J is TRBJ2-2; unclear D gene. Germline CDR1 reads SGDLS; CDR2 reads YYNGEE. V dropped 0 bases and J dropped 1 base, with 7 bases sitting between them. The CDR3 runs to 15 residues. The CDR3, as DNA: TGTGCCAGCAGCGTAGGACTTTTGAACACCGGGGAGCTGTTTTTT. This gives the protein CASSVGLLNTGELFF.

The CDR3 loop reads CASRGSGQGTDTQYF. The CDR3 coding sequence is TGTGCCAGCAGGGGCTCGGGACAGGGAACAGATACGCAGTATTTT. The chain is built from TRBV2 and TRBJ2-3, with 9 bases identical to TRBD1. CDR1 and CDR2 from the germline V gene are SNHLY and FYNNEI. This CDR3 is built from 15 residues. Trimming cost V 6 bases and J 3 bases; bases outside gene matches: 7. The full variable domain, in which reference TRBV2 and TRBJ2-3 provide the parts outside the CDR3, is EPEVTQTPSHQVTQMGQEVILRCVPISNHLYFYWYRQILGQKVEFLVSFYNNEISEKSEIFDDQFSVERPDGSNFTLKIRSTKLEDSAMYFCASRGSGQGTDTQYFGPGTRLTVL.

The V and J genes are TRBV2 and TRBJ2-7; no definite D call. The germline V gene has CDR1 SNHLY and CDR2 FYNNEI. This CDR3 has 11 residues. V dropped 6 bases and J dropped 7 bases, with 10 bases sitting between them. CDR3 nucleotide sequence: TGTGCCAGCAGGGCCAGCAGTGAGCAGTACTTC. This sequence encodes CASRASSEQYF.

This clone appeared a few times. The rearrangement joins TRBV2 to TRBJ2-5; D is unresolved. Trimming shortened V by 0 bases and J by 4 bases, and 3 bases separated the two germline ends. CDR3 length: 12 residues. From germline, CDR1 is SNHLY and CDR2 FYNNEI. The CDR3 coding sequence is TGTGCCAGCAGTGAAGCGCTAGAGACCCAGTACTTC. Amino acid sequence: CASSEALETQYF.

The CDR3 DNA follows: TGTGCCATCAGTCCGGGACAGGGGTTGAATAATTCACCCCTCCACTTT. Its protein product is CAISPGQGLNNSPLHF. The chain carries TRBV10-3 and TRBJ1-6; 10 nucleotides match TRBD1. From germline, CDR1 is ENHRY and CDR2 SYGVKD. CDR3 length: 16 amino acids. Trimming took 5 bases from V and 5 from J; bases not matched to a gene: 6.